This TCR beta chain was found in a study of blood T cell repertoires in COVID-19. In the original analysis: Estimates of nucleated cell counts were drawn from the amplification of reference gene primers. This table comes from immunoSEQ multiplex PCR, and its TCRdb copy is limited to in-frame clones, with some not included. The DNA was the basis for D and trimming; V, J and clone size are from that table. The data hold more than 250,000 clones, with roughly 89% observed a single time. Self-reported history from a screening survey and questionnaire set each donor's cohort. The CDR3 is 16 residues long. Germline V gene lookup returns CDR1 SNHLY and CDR2 FYNNEI. With 2 bases removed from V and 2 bases from J, the gap between germline ends came to 14 bases.

The sequenced material came from PBMCs or T cells enriched from blood (not recorded which). The source of this sequence is a woman between 40 and 50 years old who had recovered from COVID-19. The chain carries TRBV2 and TRBJ2-3; unclear D gene. The CDR3 sequence is CASSETDRIFTDTQYF. CDR3 DNA: TGTGCCAGCAGTGAAACAGATCGAATCTTCACAGATACGCAGTATTTT.